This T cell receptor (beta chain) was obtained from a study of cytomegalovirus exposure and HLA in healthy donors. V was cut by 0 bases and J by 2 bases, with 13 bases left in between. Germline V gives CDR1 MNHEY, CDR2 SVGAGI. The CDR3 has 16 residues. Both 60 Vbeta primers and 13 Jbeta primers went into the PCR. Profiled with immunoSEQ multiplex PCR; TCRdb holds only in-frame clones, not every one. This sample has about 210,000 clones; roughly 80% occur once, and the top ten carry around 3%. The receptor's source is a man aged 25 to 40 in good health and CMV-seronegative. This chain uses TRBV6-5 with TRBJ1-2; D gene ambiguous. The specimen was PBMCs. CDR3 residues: CASSYSIVPGNYGYTF. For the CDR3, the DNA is TGTGCCAGCAGTTACTCGATTGTACCGGGAAACTATGGCTACACCTTC.